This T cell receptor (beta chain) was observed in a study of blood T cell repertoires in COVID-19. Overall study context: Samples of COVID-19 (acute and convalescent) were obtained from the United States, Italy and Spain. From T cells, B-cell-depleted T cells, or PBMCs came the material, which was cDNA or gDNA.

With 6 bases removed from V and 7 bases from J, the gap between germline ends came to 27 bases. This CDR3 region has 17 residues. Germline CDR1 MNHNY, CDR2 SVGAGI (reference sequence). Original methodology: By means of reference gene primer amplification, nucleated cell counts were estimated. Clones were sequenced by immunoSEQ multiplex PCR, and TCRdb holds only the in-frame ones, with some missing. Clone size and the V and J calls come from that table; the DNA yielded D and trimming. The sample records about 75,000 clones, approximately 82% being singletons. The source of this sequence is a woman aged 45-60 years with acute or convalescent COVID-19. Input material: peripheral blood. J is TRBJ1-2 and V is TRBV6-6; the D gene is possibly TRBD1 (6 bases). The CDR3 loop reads CASSRTQGRGFLGGYTF. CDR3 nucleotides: TGTGCCAGCAGCCGAACCCAGGGCAGGGGCTTTCTTGGTGGCTACACCTTC.